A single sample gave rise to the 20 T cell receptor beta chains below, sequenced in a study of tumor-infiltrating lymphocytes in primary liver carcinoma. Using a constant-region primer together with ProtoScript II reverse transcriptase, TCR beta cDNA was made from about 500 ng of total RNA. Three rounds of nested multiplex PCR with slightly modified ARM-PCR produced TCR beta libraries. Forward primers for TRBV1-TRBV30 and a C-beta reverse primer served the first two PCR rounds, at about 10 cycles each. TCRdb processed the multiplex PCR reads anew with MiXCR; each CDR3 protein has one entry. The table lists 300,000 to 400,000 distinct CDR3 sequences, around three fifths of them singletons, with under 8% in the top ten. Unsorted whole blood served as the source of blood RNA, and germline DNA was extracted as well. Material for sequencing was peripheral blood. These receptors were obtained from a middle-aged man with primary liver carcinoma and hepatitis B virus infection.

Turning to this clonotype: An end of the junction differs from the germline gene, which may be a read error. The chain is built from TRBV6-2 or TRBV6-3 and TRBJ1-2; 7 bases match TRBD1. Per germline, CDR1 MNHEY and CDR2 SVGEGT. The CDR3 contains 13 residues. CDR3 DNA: TGTGCCAGCAGCGACAGGGAGGACTATGACTACACCTTC. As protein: CASSDREDYDYTF.

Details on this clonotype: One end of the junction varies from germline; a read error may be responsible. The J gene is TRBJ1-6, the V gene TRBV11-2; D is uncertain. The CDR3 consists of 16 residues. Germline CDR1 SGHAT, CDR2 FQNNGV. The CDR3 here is CVSRTDSSSYNSPLHF. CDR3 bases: TGTGTCAGCAGAACCGATTCAAGCTCCTATAATTCACCCCTCCACTTT. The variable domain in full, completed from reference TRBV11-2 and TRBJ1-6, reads EAGVAQSPRYKIIEKRQSVAFWCNPISGHATLYWYQQILGQGPKLLIQFQNNGVVDDSQLPKDRFSAERLKGVDSTLKIQPAKLEDSAVYLCVSRTDSSSYNSPLHFGNGTRLTVT.

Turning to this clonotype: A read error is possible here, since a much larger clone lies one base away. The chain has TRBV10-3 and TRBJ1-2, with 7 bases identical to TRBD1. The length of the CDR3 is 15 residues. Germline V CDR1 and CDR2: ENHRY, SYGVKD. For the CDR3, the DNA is TGTGCCATGAGTGCGACAGGGTCGGACGGATATGGCTACACCTTC. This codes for CAMSATGSDGYGYTF.

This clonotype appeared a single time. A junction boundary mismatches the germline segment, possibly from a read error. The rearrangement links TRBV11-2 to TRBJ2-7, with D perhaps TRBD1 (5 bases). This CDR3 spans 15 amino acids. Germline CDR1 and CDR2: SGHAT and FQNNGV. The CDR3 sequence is CTSSEQGTPTHGQYF. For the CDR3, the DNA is TGTACCAGCAGCGAGCAGGGCACTCCGACCCACGGGCAGTACTTC.

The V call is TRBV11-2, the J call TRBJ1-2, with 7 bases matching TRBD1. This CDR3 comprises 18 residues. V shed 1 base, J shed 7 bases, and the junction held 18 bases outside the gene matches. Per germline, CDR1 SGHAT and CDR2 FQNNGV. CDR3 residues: CASSLALRRVRGTGGYTF. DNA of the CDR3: TGTGCCAGCAGCTTAGCATTGCGGCGCGTCAGGGGGACGGGTGGCTACACCTTC.

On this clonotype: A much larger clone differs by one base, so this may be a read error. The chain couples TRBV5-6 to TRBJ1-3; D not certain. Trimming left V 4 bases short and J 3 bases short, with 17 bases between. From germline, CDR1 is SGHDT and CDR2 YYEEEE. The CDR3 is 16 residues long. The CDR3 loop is CASSIAGKNYGNTIYF. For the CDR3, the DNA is TGTGCCAGCAGCATAGCGGGGAAGAATTATGGAAACACCATATATTTT.

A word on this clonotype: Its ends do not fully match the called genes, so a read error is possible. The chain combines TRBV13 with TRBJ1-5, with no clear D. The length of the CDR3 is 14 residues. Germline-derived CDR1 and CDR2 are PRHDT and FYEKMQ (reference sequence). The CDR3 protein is CASSLGPSYQPQHF. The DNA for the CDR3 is TGTGCCAGCAGTCTGGGCCCTAGCTATCAGCCCCAGCATTTT.

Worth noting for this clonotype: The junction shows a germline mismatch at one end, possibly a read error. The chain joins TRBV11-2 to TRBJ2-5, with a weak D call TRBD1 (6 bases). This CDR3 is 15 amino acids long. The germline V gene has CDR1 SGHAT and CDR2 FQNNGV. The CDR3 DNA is TGTGCCAGCAACTTAGCCATGGGACAAGAAGAGACCCATTACTTC. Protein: CASNLAMGQEETHYF.

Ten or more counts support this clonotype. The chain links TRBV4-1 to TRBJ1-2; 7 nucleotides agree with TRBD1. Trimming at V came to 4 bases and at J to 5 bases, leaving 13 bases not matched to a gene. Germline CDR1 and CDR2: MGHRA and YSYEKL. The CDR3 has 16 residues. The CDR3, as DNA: TGCGCCAGCAGCCTAACTTCGACAGGGACGGGGTATGGCTACACCTTC. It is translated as CASSLTSTGTGYGYTF.

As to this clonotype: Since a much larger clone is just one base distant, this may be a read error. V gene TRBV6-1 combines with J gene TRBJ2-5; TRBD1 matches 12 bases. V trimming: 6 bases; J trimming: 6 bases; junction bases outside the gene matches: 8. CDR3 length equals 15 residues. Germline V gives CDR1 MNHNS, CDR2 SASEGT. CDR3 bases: TGTGCCAGCAGCCCTTCCGGGACAGGGGGCCAGACCCAGTACTTC. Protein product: CASSPSGTGGQTQYF.

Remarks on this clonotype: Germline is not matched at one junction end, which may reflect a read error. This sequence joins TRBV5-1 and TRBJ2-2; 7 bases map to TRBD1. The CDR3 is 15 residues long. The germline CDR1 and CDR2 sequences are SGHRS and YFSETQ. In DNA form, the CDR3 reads TGCGCCAGCAGCGACAGGGTCCCGAACATCGGGGAGCTGTTTTTT. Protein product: CASSDRVPNIGELFF.

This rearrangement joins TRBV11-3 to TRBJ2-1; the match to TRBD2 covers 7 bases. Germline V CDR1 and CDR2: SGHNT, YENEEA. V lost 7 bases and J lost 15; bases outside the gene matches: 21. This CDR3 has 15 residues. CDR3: CASIAWTREINGRFF. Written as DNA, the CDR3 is TGTGCCAGCATCGCCTGGACTAGAGAGATTAATGGGCGGTTCTTC.

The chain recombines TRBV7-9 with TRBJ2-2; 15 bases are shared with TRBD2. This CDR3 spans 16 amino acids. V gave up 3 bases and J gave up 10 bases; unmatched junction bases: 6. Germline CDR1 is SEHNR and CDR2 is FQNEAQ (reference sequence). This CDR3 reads CASSLGLAGGAVELFF. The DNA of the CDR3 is TGTGCCAGCAGCTTGGGACTAGCGGGAGGCGCCGTGGAGCTGTTTTTT.

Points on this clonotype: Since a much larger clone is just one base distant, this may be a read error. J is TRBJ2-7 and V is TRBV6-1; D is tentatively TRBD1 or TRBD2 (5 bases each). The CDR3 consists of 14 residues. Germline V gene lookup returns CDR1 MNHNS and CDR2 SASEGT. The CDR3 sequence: CASSEITGTYGQYF. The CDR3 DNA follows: TGTGCCAGCAGTGAAATAACCGGGACCTACGGGCAGTACTTC.

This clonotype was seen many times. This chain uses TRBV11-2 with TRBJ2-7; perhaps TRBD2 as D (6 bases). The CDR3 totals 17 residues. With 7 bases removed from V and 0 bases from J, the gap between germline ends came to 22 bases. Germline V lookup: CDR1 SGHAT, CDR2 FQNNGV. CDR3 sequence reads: CASTSLPGSRGSYEQYF. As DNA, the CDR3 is TGTGCCAGCACATCTCTTCCCGGGTCGCGGGGCTCCTACGAGCAGTACTTC.

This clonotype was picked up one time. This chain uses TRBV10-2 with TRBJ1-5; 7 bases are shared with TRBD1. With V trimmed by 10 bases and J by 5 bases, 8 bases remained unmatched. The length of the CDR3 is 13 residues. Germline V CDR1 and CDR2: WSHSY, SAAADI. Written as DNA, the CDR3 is TGCGCCAACGGGAGACAGGGCGATCAGCCCCAGCATTTT. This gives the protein CANGRQGDQPQHF.

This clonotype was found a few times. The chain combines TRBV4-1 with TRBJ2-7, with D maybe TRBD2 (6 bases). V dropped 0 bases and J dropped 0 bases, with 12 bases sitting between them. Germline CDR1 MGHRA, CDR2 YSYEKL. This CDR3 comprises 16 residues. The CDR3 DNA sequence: TGCGCCAGCAGCCAAGATCCCGGGGGAGGCTCCTACGAGCAGTACTTC. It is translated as CASSQDPGGGSYEQYF.

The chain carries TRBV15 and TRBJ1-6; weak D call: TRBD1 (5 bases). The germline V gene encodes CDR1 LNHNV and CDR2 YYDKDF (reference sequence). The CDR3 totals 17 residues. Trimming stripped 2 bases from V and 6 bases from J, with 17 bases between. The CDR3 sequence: CATSRLPKGTANSPLHF. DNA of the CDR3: TGTGCCACCAGCAGACTTCCGAAAGGGACGGCTAATTCACCCCTCCACTTT.

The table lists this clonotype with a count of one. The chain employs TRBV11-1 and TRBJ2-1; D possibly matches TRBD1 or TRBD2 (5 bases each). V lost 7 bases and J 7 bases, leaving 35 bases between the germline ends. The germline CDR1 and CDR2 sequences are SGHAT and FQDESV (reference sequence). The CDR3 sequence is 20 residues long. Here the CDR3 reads CASNSPQVVDAAPGHNEQFF. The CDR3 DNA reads TGTGCCAGCAACTCCCCTCAGGTAGTAGATGCAGCCCCGGGGCATAATGAGCAGTTCTTC.

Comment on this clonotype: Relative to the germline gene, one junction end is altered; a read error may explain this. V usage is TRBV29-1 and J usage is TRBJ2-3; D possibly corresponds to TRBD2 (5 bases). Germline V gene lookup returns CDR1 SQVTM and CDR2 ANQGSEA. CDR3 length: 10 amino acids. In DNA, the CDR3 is TGTAGCGTCGACCATAACACGCAGTATTTT. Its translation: CSVDHNTQYF.